This T cell receptor (beta chain) was identified in a study of shared clonotypes between healthy human individuals. Turning to this clone: Antigen: not known.

Findings and limits, study-wide: Estimated clonotype richness was generally higher in naive than memory subsets. Sampling covered blood only; tissue repertoires likely differ.

CD8 memory merged CD45RO+ with CCR7-negative CD45RA+ TemRA cells. This CDR3 has 19 residues. The germline V gene encodes CDR1 LGHNA and CDR2 YSLEER. V dropped 8 bases and J dropped 0; count of bases not matched to a gene: 16. Clones were sequenced by immunoSEQ multiplex PCR, and TCRdb holds only the in-frame ones, with some missing. The profile covers about 320,000 clones, with roughly 91% appearing a single time and around 15% taken by the ten largest. The rearrangement joins TRBV4-3 to TRBJ2-6; TRBD1 agrees at 7 bases. This sequence originates from a man aged 18 to 29 in good health. The sequenced sample was memory CD8+ T cells sorted from blood. Subset denoted: CD45RO+ cells pooled with CCR7-negative TemRA cells. The CDR3 DNA sequence: TGCGCCAGCTTTACTTCCGGGACAGCGGAAAGCTCTGGGGCCAACGTCCTGACTTTC. Translation: CASFTSGTAESSGANVLTF.